A selection of T cell receptor beta chains follows, all from one sample in a study of blood T cell repertoires in COVID-19. Method: immunoSEQ multiplex PCR; TCRdb's copy keeps in-frame clones and lacks some. The table shows under 300,000 clones, with about 80% occurring only once. Input material: peripheral blood. These receptors all come from a man between 25 and 39 years old who had recovered from COVID-19. CDR3s include the opening cysteine and the closing phenylalanine or tryptophan. Each record gives: V gene, D gene, clone size, J gene, CDR3 DNA, CDR3 protein. A D gene is named only where the DNA matches it firmly. Expanded clones get a size class; other rows say once, few or many, or leave the size out.

TRBV7-3,TRBD1,.,TRBJ2-3,TGTGCCAGCAGCCCGGGACAGCCAGGCACAGATACGCAGTATTTT,CASSPGQPGTDTQYF
TRBV18,TRBD1,.,TRBJ1-1,TGTGCCAGCTCCCCCCAGGGGGAGAACACTGAAGCTTTCTTT,CASSPQGENTEAFF
TRBV10-3,TRBD1,.,TRBJ1-2,TGTGCCATCTCCCCCGGCACAGGGGAAACCTATGGCTACACCTTC,CAISPGTGETYGYTF
TRBV6-5,.,.,TRBJ2-3,TGTGCCAGCAGTCCTCGGTCGTCCACAGATACGCAGTATTTT,CASSPRSSTDTQYF
TRBV7-3,TRBD1,.,TRBJ1-1,TGTGCCAGCAGCTTAGCAGGGACAGGAGTAAAAGCTTTCTTT,CASSLAGTGVKAFF
TRBV10-3,.,.,TRBJ1-2,TGTGCCATCAGTGACCTCCCCTTTGGGGCAGTCACTAACTATGGCTACACCTTC,CAISDLPFGAVTNYGYTF
TRBV28,.,.,TRBJ1-4,TGTGCCAGCACTCGGGGAACTAATGAAAAACTGTTTTTT,CASTRGTNEKLFF
TRBV29-1,.,.,TRBJ1-3,TGCAGCGTTCAGGGTTCTGGTAACACCATATATTTT,CSVQGSGNTIYF
TRBV6-6,TRBD1,.,TRBJ2-1,TGTGCCAGCAGACCGGACAGGGATGTGTACAATGAGCAGTTCTTC,CASRPDRDVYNEQFF
TRBV28,TRBD1,.,TRBJ1-2,TGTGCCAGCAGTTCCCACGACAGGGACTATGGCTACACCTTC,CASSSHDRDYGYTF
TRBV21-1,.,.,TRBJ2-3,TGTGCCAGCACCATAGGGACAGCCCACACAGATACGCAGTATTTT,CASTIGTAHTDTQYF
TRBV7-6,TRBD2,.,TRBJ2-1,TGTGCCAGCGCCATAGCGGGGGGGCGCAACAATGAGCAGTTCTTC,CASAIAGGRNNEQFF
TRBV3-1/TRBV3-2,.,.,TRBJ2-1,TGTGCCAGCAGCCATAACGAACCGGTGCATGAGCAGTTCTTC,CASSHNEPVHEQFF
TRBV6-5,TRBD1,.,TRBJ1-2,TGTGCCAGCAGACCGGACAGGAACGCTAACTATGGCTACACCTTC,CASRPDRNANYGYTF
TRBV28,.,.,TRBJ1-2,TGTGCCAGCAGTTTAATCCGACAGGTTCAGAACTATGGCTACACCTTC,CASSLIRQVQNYGYTF
TRBV7-2,.,.,TRBJ1-6,TGTGCCAGCAGCTTAGGTGTCAGGGGATCACCCCTCCACTTT,CASSLGVRGSPLHF
TRBV11-2,TRBD2,once,TRBJ2-1,TGTGCCAGCAGCTTAGGATCCCGACTAGCGGGCGGTGAGCAGTTCTTC,CASSLGSRLAGGEQFF
TRBV28,.,.,TRBJ2-1,TGTGCCAGCAGTGACTCGACGGTGTACAATGAGCAGTTCTTC,CASSDSTVYNEQFF
TRBV19,TRBD1,once,TRBJ1-1,TGTGCCAGTACGACAGGGGCCGGGCTCGACACTGAAGCTTTCTTT,CASTTGAGLDTEAFF
TRBV21-1,.,.,TRBJ1-1,TGTGCCAGCAGCAAAAGATCAGGGGCGGGCACTGAAGCTTTCTTT,CASSKRSGAGTEAFF
TRBV5-5,.,.,TRBJ1-1,TGTGCCAGCAGCCGACTCCTTAGTGAAGCTTTCTTT,CASSRLLSEAFF
TRBV5-1,.,.,TRBJ1-1,TGCGCCAGCAGCCCGGACCCGGGGTCTACTTGGGGCACTGAAGCTTTCTTT,CASSPDPGSTWGTEAFF
TRBV10-1,TRBD2,.,TRBJ2-5,TGCGCCAGCAGTCTCGGGACTAGCGGGGATGAGACCCAGTACTTC,CASSLGTSGDETQYF
TRBV11-3,TRBD1,.,TRBJ2-3,TGTGCCAGTGGGAGAGGGACAGGGACAGATACGCAGTATTTT,CASGRGTGTDTQYF
TRBV28,.,.,TRBJ2-5,TGTGCCAGCAGTACCGGACAGCAAGAGACCCAGTACTTC,CASSTGQQETQYF
TRBV19,.,.,TRBJ2-1,TGTGCCAGTAGTATACAGGTGACCTCCTACAATGAGCAGTTCTTC,CASSIQVTSYNEQFF
TRBV6-6,.,.,TRBJ2-5,TGTGCCACCAGGACTTCCAACGAAGAGACCCAGTACTTC,CATRTSNEETQYF
TRBV15,.,.,TRBJ1-4,TGTGCCACCAACCGAGACCGCGGAATCGCTGAAAAACTGTTTTTT,CATNRDRGIAEKLFF
TRBV27,.,.,TRBJ1-3,TGTGCCAGCAGTTCCGCAGGAGGCTCTGGAAACACCATATATTTT,CASSSAGGSGNTIYF
TRBV14,.,.,TRBJ2-3,TGTGCCAGCAGCCCTAGCTACCCCACAGATACGCAGTATTTT,CASSPSYPTDTQYF
TRBV18,TRBD2,once,TRBJ2-7,TGTGCCAGCTCATTAATGCTGGGAGGGAGCTCCTACGAGCAGTACTTC,CASSLMLGGSSYEQYF
TRBV3-1/TRBV3-2,.,.,TRBJ1-2,TGTGCCAGCAGCCCCACACAGGAGAGCGGCTACACCTTC,CASSPTQESGYTF
TRBV23-1,TRBD1,.,TRBJ1-6,TGCGCCAGCAGTCAATATAAGGCCCAGGGCAGGGGGCGAGAGTCACCCCTCCACTTT,CASSQYKAQGRGRESPLHF
TRBV19,.,.,TRBJ1-5,TGTGCCAGTAGCCTAACAGTCCTTACCCATCAGCCCCAGCATTTT,CASSLTVLTHQPQHF
TRBV12-3/TRBV12-4,TRBD1,once,TRBJ2-2,TGTGCCAGCACAAGGGGGCAGAACGGGGAGCTGTTTTTT,CASTRGQNGELFF
TRBV6-5,.,few,TRBJ1-1,TGTGCCAGCGGGGATTTAGGGGGGAACACTGAAGCTTTCTTT,CASGDLGGNTEAFF
TRBV5-5,TRBD1,.,TRBJ1-3,TGTGCCAGCAGTCGATCCGGACAGGTCCGCTCTGGAAACACCATATATTTT,CASSRSGQVRSGNTIYF
TRBV28,.,.,TRBJ2-5,TGTGCCAGCAGTTTAATCGGGGTCCAAGAGACCCAGTACTTC,CASSLIGVQETQYF
TRBV5-8,.,.,TRBJ2-5,TGTGCCAGCAGCTTTATTACAGGTCCGGGGACCCAGTACTTC,CASSFITGPGTQYF
TRBV7-2,.,.,TRBJ2-1,TGTGCCAGCAGCTTAGTGATTAGCGCCAATGAGCAGTTCTTC,CASSLVISANEQFF
TRBV12-3/TRBV12-4,.,.,TRBJ1-2,TGTGCCAGCAGTTTCTCCGGGTCGTCTGGCTACACCTTC,CASSFSGSSGYTF
TRBV12-5,.,once,TRBJ1-5,TGTGCTAGTGCCGAGGGCTGGCAGCCCCAGCATTTT,CASAEGWQPQHF